The 9 T cell receptor beta chains presented below share a single source sample, sequenced in a study of glioma-infiltrating T cells after dendritic cell vaccination. Profiled with immunoSEQ multiplex PCR; TCRdb holds only in-frame clones, not every one. The sample carries about 25,000 clones, 89% recorded once. Time point in this sample: after dendritic cell vaccination, including at tumor progression/relapse. Sequencing used blood, obtained after dendritic cell vaccination. All receptors derive from a human donor with glioblastoma.

The DNA of the CDR3 is TGTGCCAGCAGCTTAACCGGGGGGTCTCAAGAGACCCAGTACTTC. This codes for CASSLTGGSQETQYF. This chain connects TRBV7-9 to TRBJ2-5; 7 nucleotides match TRBD2. CDR3 size: 15 residues. Germline V gene data show CDR1 as SEHNR and CDR2 as FQNEAQ (reference sequence). V was clipped by 2 bases and J by 2 bases; unmatched bases: 5.

The chain links TRBV6-5 to TRBJ1-3, with D perhaps TRBD1 (5 bases). Germline CDR1 is MNHEY and CDR2 is SVGAGI. V was clipped by 5 bases and J by 8 bases, with 16 bases between them. This CDR3 contains 14 residues. CDR3: CASSSGGLMDTIYF. The DNA for the CDR3 is TGTGCCAGCAGTAGCGGGGGTTTGATGGACACCATATATTTT.

The chain combines TRBV5-1 with TRBJ1-1, with D uncertain. Germline loops: CDR1 SGHRS, CDR2 YFSETQ. CDR3 length: 13 residues. The V gene lost 4 bases and the J gene lost 1 base, with 8 bases spanning the gap. Here the CDR3 DNA reads TGCGCCAGCAGCCGCCGGGAGAACACTGAAGCTTTCTTT. Amino acid sequence: CASSRRENTEAFF.

The J gene is TRBJ1-3, the V gene TRBV6-5; D perhaps matches TRBD1 (6 bases). Germline V gives CDR1 MNHEY, CDR2 SVGAGI. The V and J ends lost 2 bases and 2 bases respectively, with 13 bases between them. This CDR3 contains 16 residues. The CDR3: CASSYQGSWTGNTIYF. CDR3 DNA sequence: TGTGCCAGCAGTTACCAGGGGAGTTGGACTGGAAACACCATATATTTT.

The chain uses TRBV11-1 and TRBJ1-5; D ambiguous. CDR1 SGHAT and CDR2 FQDESV come from the germline V gene (reference sequence). This CDR3 region has 13 residues. Between the trimmed V and J ends, which lost 6 bases and 0 bases, there was a span of 6 bases. The CDR3 sequence: CASSRGSNQPQHF. CDR3 sequence (DNA): TGTGCCAGCAGTCGGGGTAGCAATCAGCCCCAGCATTTT.

The chain has TRBV5-5 and TRBJ2-7; TRBD1 agrees at 9 bases. The V and J ends lost 0 bases and 3 bases, in that order; junction bases with no gene match: 1. This CDR3 has 14 residues. The germline V gene has CDR1 SGHKS and CDR2 YYEKEE (reference sequence). CDR3 loop: CASSLGTGVYEQYF. The DNA for the CDR3 is TGTGCCAGCAGCTTGGGGACAGGGGTCTACGAGCAGTACTTC.

The genes are TRBV10-3 and TRBJ1-2, with D possibly being TRBD1 (5 bases). The ends were cut back, 11 bases at V and 6 bases at J, with 13 bases in the middle. Germline V gene lookup returns CDR1 ENHRY and CDR2 SYGVKD. The CDR3 totals 11 residues. CDR3 residues: CAVRGGHGYTF. CDR3 DNA: TGTGCCGTAAGGGGAGGACATGGCTACACCTTC.

The CDR3 coding sequence is TGTGCCAGCAGTGGGGGACAGGGAGAGGCTCAGCCCCAGCATTTT. This gives the protein CASSGGQGEAQPQHF. The rearrangement joins TRBV6-1 to TRBJ1-5; 9 bases are a match to TRBD1. Germline CDR1 reads MNHNS; CDR2 reads SASEGT. The CDR3 length is 15 residues. V was pared by 4 bases and J by 6 bases, with 7 bases of the junction left unmatched.

This rearrangement joins TRBV6-1 to TRBJ2-1; tentative D call: TRBD1 (6 bases). Germline-derived CDR1 and CDR2 are MNHNS and SASEGT. The CDR3 sequence is 12 residues long. Trimming took 0 bases from V and 9 from J, leaving 6 bases between them. The CDR3 DNA reads as TGTGCCAGCAGTGAAGCAGGGGGTGAGCAGTTCTTC. Protein sequence: CASSEAGGEQFF.